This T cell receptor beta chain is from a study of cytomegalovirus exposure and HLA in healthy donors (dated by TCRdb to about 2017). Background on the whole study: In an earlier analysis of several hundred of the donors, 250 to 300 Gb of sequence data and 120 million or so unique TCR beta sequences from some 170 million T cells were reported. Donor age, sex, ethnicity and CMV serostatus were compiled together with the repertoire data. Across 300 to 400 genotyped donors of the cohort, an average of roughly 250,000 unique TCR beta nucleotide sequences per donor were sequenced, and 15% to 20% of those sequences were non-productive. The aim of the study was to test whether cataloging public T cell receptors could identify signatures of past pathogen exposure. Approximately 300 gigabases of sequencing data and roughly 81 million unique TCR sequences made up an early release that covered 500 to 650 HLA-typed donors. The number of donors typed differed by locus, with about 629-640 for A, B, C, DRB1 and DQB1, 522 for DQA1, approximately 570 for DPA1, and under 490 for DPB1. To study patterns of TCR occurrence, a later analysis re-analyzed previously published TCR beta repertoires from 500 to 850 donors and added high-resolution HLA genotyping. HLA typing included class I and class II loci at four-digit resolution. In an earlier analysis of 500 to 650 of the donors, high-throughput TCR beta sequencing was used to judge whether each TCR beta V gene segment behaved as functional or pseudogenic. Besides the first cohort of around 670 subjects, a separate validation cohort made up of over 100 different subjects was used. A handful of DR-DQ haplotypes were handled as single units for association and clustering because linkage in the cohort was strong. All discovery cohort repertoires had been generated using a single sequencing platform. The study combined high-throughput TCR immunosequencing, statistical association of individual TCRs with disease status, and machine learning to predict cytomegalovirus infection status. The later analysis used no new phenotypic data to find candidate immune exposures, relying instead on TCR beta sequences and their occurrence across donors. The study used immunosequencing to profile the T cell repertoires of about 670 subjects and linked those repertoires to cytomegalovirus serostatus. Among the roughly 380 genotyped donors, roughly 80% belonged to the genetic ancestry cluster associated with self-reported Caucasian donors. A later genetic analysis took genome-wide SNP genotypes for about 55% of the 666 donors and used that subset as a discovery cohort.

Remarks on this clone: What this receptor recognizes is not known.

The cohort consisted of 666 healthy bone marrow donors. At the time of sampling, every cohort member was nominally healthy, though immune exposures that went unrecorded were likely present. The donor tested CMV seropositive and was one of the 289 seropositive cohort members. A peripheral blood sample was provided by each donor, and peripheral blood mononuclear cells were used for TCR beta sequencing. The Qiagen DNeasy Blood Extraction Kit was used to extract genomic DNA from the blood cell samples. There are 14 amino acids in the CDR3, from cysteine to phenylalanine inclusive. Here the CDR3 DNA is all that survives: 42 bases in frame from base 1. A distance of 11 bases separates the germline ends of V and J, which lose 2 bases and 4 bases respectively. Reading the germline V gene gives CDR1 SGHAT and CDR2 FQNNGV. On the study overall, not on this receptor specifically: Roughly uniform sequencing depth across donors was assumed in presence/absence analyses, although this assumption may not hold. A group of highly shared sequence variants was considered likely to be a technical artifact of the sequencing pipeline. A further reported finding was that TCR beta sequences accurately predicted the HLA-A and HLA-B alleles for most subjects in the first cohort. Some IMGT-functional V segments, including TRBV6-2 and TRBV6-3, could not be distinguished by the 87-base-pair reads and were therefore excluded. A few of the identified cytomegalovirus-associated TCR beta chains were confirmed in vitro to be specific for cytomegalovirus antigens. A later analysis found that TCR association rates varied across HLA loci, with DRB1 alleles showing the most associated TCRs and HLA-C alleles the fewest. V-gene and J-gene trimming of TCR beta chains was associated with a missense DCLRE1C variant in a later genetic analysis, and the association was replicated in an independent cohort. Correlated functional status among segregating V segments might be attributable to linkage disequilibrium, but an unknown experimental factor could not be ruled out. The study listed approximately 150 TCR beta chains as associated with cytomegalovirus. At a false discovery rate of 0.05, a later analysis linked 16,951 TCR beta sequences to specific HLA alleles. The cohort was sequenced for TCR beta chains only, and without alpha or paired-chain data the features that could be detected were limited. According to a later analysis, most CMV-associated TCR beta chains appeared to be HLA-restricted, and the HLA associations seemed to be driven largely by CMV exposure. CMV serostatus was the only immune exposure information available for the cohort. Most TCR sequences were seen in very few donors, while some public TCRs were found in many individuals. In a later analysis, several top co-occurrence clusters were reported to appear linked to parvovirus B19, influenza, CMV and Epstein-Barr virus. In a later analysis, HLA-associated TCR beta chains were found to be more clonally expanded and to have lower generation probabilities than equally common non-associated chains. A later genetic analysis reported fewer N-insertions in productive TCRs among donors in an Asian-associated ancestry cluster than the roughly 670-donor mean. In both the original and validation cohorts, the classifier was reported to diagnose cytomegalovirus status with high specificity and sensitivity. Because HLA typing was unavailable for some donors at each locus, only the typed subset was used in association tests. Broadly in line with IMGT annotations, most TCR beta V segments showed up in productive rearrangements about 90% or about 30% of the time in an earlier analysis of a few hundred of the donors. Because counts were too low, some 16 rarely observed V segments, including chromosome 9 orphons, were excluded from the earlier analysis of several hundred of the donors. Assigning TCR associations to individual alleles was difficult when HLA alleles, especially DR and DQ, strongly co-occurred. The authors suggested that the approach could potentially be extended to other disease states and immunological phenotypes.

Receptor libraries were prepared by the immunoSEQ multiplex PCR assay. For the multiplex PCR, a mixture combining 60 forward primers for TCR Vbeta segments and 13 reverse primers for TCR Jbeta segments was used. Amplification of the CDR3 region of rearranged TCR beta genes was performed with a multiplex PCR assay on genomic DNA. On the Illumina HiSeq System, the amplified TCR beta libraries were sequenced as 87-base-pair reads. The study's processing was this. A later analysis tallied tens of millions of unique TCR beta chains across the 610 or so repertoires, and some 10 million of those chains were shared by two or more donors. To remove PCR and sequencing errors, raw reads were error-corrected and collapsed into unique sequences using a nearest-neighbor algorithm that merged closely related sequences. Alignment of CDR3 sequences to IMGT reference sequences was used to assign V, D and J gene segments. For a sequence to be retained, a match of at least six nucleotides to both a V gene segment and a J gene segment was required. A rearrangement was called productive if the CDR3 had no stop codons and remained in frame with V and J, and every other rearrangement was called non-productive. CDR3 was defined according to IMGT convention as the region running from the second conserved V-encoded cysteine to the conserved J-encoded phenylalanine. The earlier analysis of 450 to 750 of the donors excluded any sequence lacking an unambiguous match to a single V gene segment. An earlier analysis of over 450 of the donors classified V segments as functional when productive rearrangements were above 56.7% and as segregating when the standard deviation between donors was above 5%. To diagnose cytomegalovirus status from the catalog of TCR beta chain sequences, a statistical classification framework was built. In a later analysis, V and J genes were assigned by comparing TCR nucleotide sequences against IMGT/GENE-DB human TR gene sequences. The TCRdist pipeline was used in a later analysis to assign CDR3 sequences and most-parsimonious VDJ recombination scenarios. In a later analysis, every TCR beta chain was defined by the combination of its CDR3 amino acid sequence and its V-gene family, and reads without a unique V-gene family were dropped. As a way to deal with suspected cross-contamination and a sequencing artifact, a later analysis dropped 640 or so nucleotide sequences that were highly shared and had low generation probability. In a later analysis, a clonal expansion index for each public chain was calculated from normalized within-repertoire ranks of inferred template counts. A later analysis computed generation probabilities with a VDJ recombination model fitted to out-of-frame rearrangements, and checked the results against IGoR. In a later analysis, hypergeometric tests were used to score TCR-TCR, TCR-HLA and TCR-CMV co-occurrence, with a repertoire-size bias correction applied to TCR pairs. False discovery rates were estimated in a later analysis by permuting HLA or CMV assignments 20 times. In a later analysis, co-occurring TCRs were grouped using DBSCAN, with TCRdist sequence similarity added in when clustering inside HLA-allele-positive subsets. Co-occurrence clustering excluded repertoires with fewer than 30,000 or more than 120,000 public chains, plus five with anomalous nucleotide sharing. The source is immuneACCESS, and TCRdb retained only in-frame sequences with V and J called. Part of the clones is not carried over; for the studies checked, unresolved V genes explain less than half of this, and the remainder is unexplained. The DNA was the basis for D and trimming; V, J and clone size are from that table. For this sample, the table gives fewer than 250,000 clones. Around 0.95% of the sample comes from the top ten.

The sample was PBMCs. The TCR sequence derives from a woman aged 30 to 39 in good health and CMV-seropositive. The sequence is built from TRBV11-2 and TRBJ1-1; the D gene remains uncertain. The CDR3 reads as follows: CASSLSPGSTEAFF. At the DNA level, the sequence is TGTGCCAGCAGCTTAAGCCCGGGGAGCACTGAAGCTTTCTTT. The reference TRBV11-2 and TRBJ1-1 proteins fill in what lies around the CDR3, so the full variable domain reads EAGVAQSPRYKIIEKRQSVAFWCNPISGHATLYWYQQILGQGPKLLIQFQNNGVVDDSQLPKDRFSAERLKGVDSTLKIQPAKLEDSAVYLCASSLSPGSTEAFFGQGTRLTVV.